These 27 T cell receptor beta chains came from one sample sequenced in a study of blood T cell repertoires in COVID-19 (dated by TCRdb to 2020 to 2022). The library was made by the immunoSEQ multiplex PCR assay. Drawn from immuneACCESS, this table holds only the in-frame rearrangements with V and J called that TCRdb kept. Clones are partly lost; checked studies trace under half to an unresolved V gene and leave the rest unexplained. Present in this sample are about 330,000 clones, approximately 88% of which were seen just once. 5% to 7% of the sample goes to the ten largest clones. The source material was peripheral blood. These receptors all stem from a young man who had recovered from COVID-19.

This chain connects TRBV7-3 to TRBJ2-7, with TRBD1 matching 7 bases. The CDR3 is 15 amino acids. The J segment lost 3 bases and the V segment lost 5 bases, leaving 10 bases of the junction unmatched. From germline, CDR1 is SGHTA and CDR2 FQGTGA. The CDR3 bases are TGTGCCAGCAGCGCTATCCCTGGACAGGACTACGAGCAGTACTTC. It yields the protein CASSAIPGQDYEQYF.

The chain carries TRBV5-8 and TRBJ1-5; D is uncertain. Trimming took off 6 bases at V and 2 bases at J, with 18 bases between the two ends. CDR1 is SGHTS, CDR2 YDEGEE, per germline. The CDR3 loop spans 16 amino acids. This CDR3 reads CASTLPSVMGNQPQHF. DNA for the CDR3: TGTGCCAGCACCCTTCCCTCGGTAATGGGCAATCAGCCCCAGCATTTT.

The chain carries TRBV28 and TRBJ1-3, with a possible D match to TRBD1 (5 bases). The germline V and J ends were trimmed by 3 bases and 4 bases, with 10 bases remaining between them. The CDR3 length is 14 residues. Germline-derived CDR1 and CDR2 are MDHEN and SYDVKM. The CDR3 reads CASSFAGPGNTIYF. The DNA for the CDR3 is TGTGCCAGCAGTTTTGCGGGGCCGGGAAACACCATATATTTT.

The chain is built from TRBV6-5 and TRBJ1-2; D might be TRBD1 (6 bases). The V gene lost 4 bases and the J gene lost 2 bases, with 14 bases spanning the gap. The CDR3 runs to 15 residues. Germline CDR1 MNHEY, CDR2 SVGAGI. The CDR3 bases are TGTGCCAGCAGTTTCCAAGGGGGGGGGAACTATGGCTACACCTTC. Its protein is CASSFQGGGNYGYTF.

The chain employs TRBV11-2 and TRBJ2-1; 10 bases align to TRBD2. The germline gives CDR1 SGHAT, CDR2 FQNNGV. The J segment lost 3 bases and the V segment lost 4 bases, leaving 6 bases of the junction unmatched. The CDR3 covers 16 residues. Written as DNA, the CDR3 is TGTGCCAGCAGCTCCCTAATAGCGGGGGGCTACAATGAGCAGTTCTTC. Translation gives CASSSLIAGGYNEQFF.

The rearrangement uses TRBV19 and TRBJ2-1; a weak D match, TRBD2 (6 bases). CDR3 length: 15 residues. CDR1 and CDR2 (germline): LNHDA, SQIVND (reference sequence). Trimming pared 5 bases from V and 0 bases from J, leaving 11 bases between. CDR3 sequence: CASSYSGNSYNEQFF. CDR3 coding DNA: TGTGCCAGTAGTTATAGCGGAAACTCCTACAATGAGCAGTTCTTC.

To note about this clone: The junction departs from the called germline gene at one end, perhaps through a read error. The chain uses TRBV7-8 and TRBJ2-7; D possibly corresponds to TRBD1 (6 bases). The CDR3 extends over 12 amino acids. The germline gives CDR1 SGHVS, CDR2 FQNEAQ. In DNA form, the CDR3 reads TGTGCCAGCAGCGCCGCTGAGGAGATTACAGGGTTC. Its protein is CASSAAEEITGF.

A few counts support this clone. The rearrangement uses TRBV7-9 and TRBJ2-7; D remains unclear. V lost 5 bases and J lost 6, with 11 bases in between. CDR1 is SEHNR, CDR2 FQNEAQ, per germline (reference sequence). The length of the CDR3 is 12 residues. Written as DNA, the CDR3 is TGTGCCAGCAGCCCGATTGGCCGCGAGCAGTACTTC. Translating it yields CASSPIGREQYF.

The table lists this clone with a count of one. The chain links TRBV6-2 or TRBV6-3 to TRBJ2-3; 13 bases match TRBD2. Per the germline V gene, CDR1 is MNHEY and CDR2 is SVGEGT. The CDR3 runs to 16 residues. Losses at the gene ends were 6 bases for V and 7 bases for J; bases not matched to a gene: 10. The CDR3 loop is CASSTPTSGGKYTQYF. DNA for the CDR3: TGTGCCAGCAGCACCCCGACTAGCGGGGGGAAGTATACGCAGTATTTT.

The chain uses TRBV19 and TRBJ2-2; 9 positions match TRBD1. There are 15 residues in the CDR3. With 10 bases clipped from V and 3 bases from J, the junction kept 9 bases outside the gene matches. Germline V CDR1 and CDR2: LNHDA, SQIVND (reference sequence). The CDR3 reads CATKYRGRDTGELFF. As DNA, the CDR3 is TGTGCCACTAAGTACAGGGGGCGAGACACCGGGGAGCTGTTTTTT.

The chain has TRBV15 and TRBJ1-2; 7 bases line up with TRBD1. The germline V gene has CDR1 LNHNV and CDR2 YYDKDF (reference sequence). CDR3 length equals 14 residues. V lost 0 bases, J lost 6 bases, and 4 bases stayed unmatched. The CDR3: CATSRDLTGDGYTF. DNA of the CDR3: TGTGCCACCAGCAGAGATCTAACAGGGGATGGCTACACCTTC. The full variable domain, completed using reference TRBV15 and TRBJ1-2, is DAMVIQNPRYQVTQFGKPVTLSCSQTLNHNVMYWYQQKSSQAPKLLFHYYDKDFNNEADTPDNFQSRRPNTSFCFLDIRSPGLGDTAMYLCATSRDLTGDGYTFGSGTRLTVV.

The CDR3 DNA reads as TGCGCCAGCAGCTTTCCTAGCGGGAGCGATACATGGCACGAGCAGTACTTC. Its protein is CASSFPSGSDTWHEQYF. The chain couples TRBV5-1 to TRBJ2-7; 10 bases line up with TRBD2. The germline CDR1 and CDR2 sequences are SGHRS and YFSETQ. This CDR3 contains 17 residues. V lost 2 bases and J lost 5; bases outside the gene matches: 13.

CDR3 bases: TGTGCCAGCAGCTCGTCGTTCGGGGGGGGCGAGCAGTACTTC. It codes for CASSSSFGGGEQYF. The chain has TRBV3-1 (or the pseudogene TRBV3-2) and TRBJ2-7; 8 nucleotides align to TRBD2. Per germline, CDR1 LGHDT and CDR2 YNNKEL (reference sequence). With V trimmed by 5 bases and J by 6 bases, 9 bases remained unmatched. This CDR3 contains 14 residues.

This chain joins TRBV6-5 and TRBJ2-7, with no clear D. With 6 bases removed from V and 4 bases from J, the gap between germline ends came to 7 bases. Germline CDR1 reads MNHEY; CDR2 reads SVGAGI. This CDR3 is built from 11 residues. CDR3 sequence reads: CASRRVYEQYF. The CDR3 nucleotides are TGTGCCAGCAGGAGAGTTTACGAGCAGTACTTC.

The chain has TRBV6-5 and TRBJ1-3, with D unclear. V shed 8 bases and J shed 0 bases, with 5 bases lying between them. The V gene's germline CDR1 is MNHEY and CDR2 SVGAGI. The CDR3 length is 12 residues. The CDR3 is CASCSSGNTIYF. The DNA for the CDR3 is TGTGCCAGCTGTAGCTCTGGAAACACCATATATTTT.

The chain employs TRBV19 and TRBJ2-7; 14 positions agree with TRBD2. The ends lost 3 bases at V and 6 bases at J; junction bases unmatched: 7. The CDR3 is 16 amino acids. From germline, CDR1 is LNHDA and CDR2 SQIVND (reference sequence). CDR3 residues: CASSMLPGLAGVEQYF. CDR3 DNA sequence: TGTGCCAGTAGTATGCTTCCGGGACTAGCGGGAGTCGAGCAGTACTTC.

V gene TRBV10-3 combines with J gene TRBJ2-7; D is unresolved. Germline V gene data show CDR1 as ENHRY and CDR2 as SYGVKD. Deletions cut 2 bases from V and 6 bases from J, with 8 bases between. The CDR3 extends over 12 amino acids. The CDR3 nucleotides read TGTGCCATCAGTGAGGCGGCGTTCGAGCAGTACTTC. The encoded protein is CAISEAAFEQYF.

DNA for the CDR3: TGTGCCAGCAGGAATGACAGGTTGAACACTGAAGCTTTCTTT. Its protein is CASRNDRLNTEAFF. The chain is built from TRBV25-1 and TRBJ1-1; the D gene is possibly TRBD1 (6 bases). CDR1 MGHDK and CDR2 SYGVNS come from the germline V gene. There are 14 residues in the CDR3. Trimming pared 6 bases from V and 0 bases from J, leaving 11 bases between.

The chain employs TRBV6-2 or TRBV6-3 and TRBJ1-2, with D tentatively TRBD1 (5 bases). The CDR3 spans 15 residues. CDR1 and CDR2 (germline): MNHEY, SVGEGT. Trimming shortened V by 0 bases and J by 8 bases, and 16 bases separated the two germline ends. CDR3: CASSYSLPGTRGYTF. CDR3 DNA: TGTGCCAGCAGTTACTCATTGCCGGGGACTCGGGGCTACACCTTC.

This chain uses TRBV2 with TRBJ1-5; TRBD1 matches at 7 bases. V shed 6 bases and J 3 bases; nucleotides not matched to a gene: 5. This CDR3 contains 14 residues. Germline loops: CDR1 SNHLY, CDR2 FYNNEI. CDR3 sequence: CASSTTGVNQPQHF. CDR3 DNA: TGTGCCAGCAGCACCACAGGGGTCAATCAGCCCCAGCATTTT.

The rearrangement joins TRBV2 to TRBJ2-3; D is perhaps TRBD2 (6 bases). Per germline, CDR1 SNHLY and CDR2 FYNNEI. CDR3 length: 16 residues. V lost 2 bases to trimming and J lost 2 bases, with 14 bases between them. The CDR3 coding sequence is TGTGCCAGCAGTGAACGGTTGGAGGGGTACACAGATACGCAGTATTTT. Its protein is CASSERLEGYTDTQYF.

This chain uses TRBV7-3 with TRBJ2-3; TRBD2 aligns across 10 bases. The CDR3 covers 14 residues. Germline V CDR1 and CDR2: SGHTA, FQGTGA. Trimming took 3 bases from V and 3 from J; bases not matched to a gene: 0. The CDR3 nucleotides are TGTGCCAGCAGCTTTAGCGGGAGGACAGATACGCAGTATTTT. Its protein is CASSFSGRTDTQYF. Looking up the rest from reference TRBV7-3 and TRBJ2-3 gives the full variable domain: GAGVSQTPSNKVTEKGKYVELRCDPISGHTALYWYRQSLGQGPEFLIYFQGTGAADDSGLPNDRFFAVRPEGSVSTLKIQRTERGDSAVYLCASSFSGRTDTQYFGPGTRLTVL.

The CDR3: CASGWFRDYGYTF. In nucleotides, the CDR3 is TGTGCCAGTGGGTGGTTCCGGGACTATGGCTACACCTTC. The rearrangement uses TRBV27 and TRBJ1-2; D gene uncertain. The CDR3 contains 13 residues. Germline CDR1 is MNHEY and CDR2 is SMNVEV (reference sequence). V was trimmed by 9 bases and J by 3 bases, leaving 14 bases between them.

This chain uses TRBV20-1 with TRBJ2-2; tentatively, D is TRBD1 (6 bases). The CDR3 length is 16 residues. Germline-derived CDR1 and CDR2 are DFQATT and SNEGSKA (reference sequence). Trimming stripped 3 bases from V and 6 bases from J, with 20 bases between. For the CDR3, the DNA is TGCAGTGCTAGTGTTCCGGGAACAGGGCTGCCCGGGGAGCTGTTTTTT. It translates to CSASVPGTGLPGELFF.

The chain has TRBV19 and TRBJ1-2; a weak D match, TRBD1 (6 bases). The CDR3 extends over 14 amino acids. The V gene's germline CDR1 is LNHDA and CDR2 SQIVND (reference sequence). The germline V and J ends were trimmed by 7 bases and 4 bases, with 16 bases remaining between them. The CDR3 is CASTEGQITYGYTF. CDR3 DNA sequence: TGTGCCAGTACTGAGGGACAAATAACCTATGGCTACACCTTC.

The CDR3 here is CASSRYRAGYEQYF. The CDR3 DNA reads TGTGCCAGCAGTCGCTACAGGGCGGGCTACGAGCAGTACTTC. This chain uses TRBV6-5 with TRBJ2-7, with D perhaps TRBD1 (6 bases). CDR1 and CDR2 from the germline V gene are MNHEY and SVGAGI. The CDR3 contains 14 residues. V lost 5 bases and J lost 3, with 14 bases in between.

J is TRBJ2-7 and V is TRBV12-3 or TRBV12-4; unclear D gene. CDR3 length equals 13 residues. The V and J ends lost 3 bases and 2 bases respectively, with 8 bases between them. DNA of the CDR3: TGTGCCAGCAGTTTCGGCACAGCCTACGAGCAGTACTTC. Translation: CASSFGTAYEQYF.